This T cell receptor beta chain was found in a study of Graves' ophthalmopathy and Graves' hyperthyroidism listed by TCRdb under 2018. Context from the whole study: Peripheral blood samples were taken at the time of initial diagnosis, before any treatment was given. The study used TCR beta repertoire signatures to distinguish Graves' ophthalmopathy from Graves' hyperthyroidism and to predict progression to ophthalmopathy. In total, around 140 blood samples were TCR-sequenced: approximately 42 ophthalmopathy, 80 or so hyperthyroidism and 17 hyperthyroidism-to-ophthalmopathy patients. To explore V-J signatures distinguishing ophthalmopathy from hyperthyroidism, a discovery set of more than 95 patients (more than 40 ophthalmopathy, over 55 stable hyperthyroidism) was enrolled. For independent validation, a separate cohort was made up of roughly 19 hyperthyroidism patients plus 17 patients who later progressed from hyperthyroidism to ophthalmopathy. In over 5 hyperthyroidism patients, the T-cell repertoire of thyroid tissue was compared with the T-cell repertoire of blood. Following sampling, methimazole starting at 30 mg daily was administered to hyperthyroidism patients, and high-dose intravenous methylprednisolone was administered to ophthalmopathy patients.

TCR beta CDR3 regions were amplified from RNA transcripts for repertoire sequencing. HTBI primers and the Qiagen OneStep RT-PCR kit were used in a first-round RT-PCR, which was followed by a second-round multiplex PCR, size selection and purification. Libraries were sequenced paired-end with 100 bp reads on an Illumina HiSeq2000. As for how the authors treated the data: Reads were processed with SOAPnuke, discarding reads with adapters, uncalled bases, mean Phred below 15, or no exact constant-primer or identifier match. COPE v1.2.5 was used to merge the high-quality paired reads. Each unique nucleotide sequence was defined as a clonotype, and clonotypes were aligned to IMGT TRB V, D and J references with MiTCR v1.1. Analysis was restricted to V-J combinations with a frequency above 0.0001, which covered 99% to 99.2% of repertoires. For each V-J combination, a TCR clonal expansion and chaos score was defined as F50 clonal expansion divided by the chaos observed in the TCRdist matrix. Welch's t-statistics and random forest were used to narrow the features down to about a dozen V-J combinations, which were then fed into a naive Bayes classifier. The similarity between thyroid and blood repertoires was quantified using the Morisita-Horn index. TCRdb ran its own pipeline on the public reads, namely fastp trimming at Q25 and MiXCR clone calling, and kept in-frame beta chains. Each CDR3 protein appears once, grouped with its most common genes and DNA. The V and J calls were not made by the authors but by TCRdb's processing. For this sample there are 260,000 or so distinct CDR3 sequences; 40% to 50% appear just once. The ten largest account for around 47% of the sample.

The full study reports these points: In validation, the model predicted ophthalmopathy progression with 70.59% sensitivity and 72.22% specificity; fewer than 15 predicted patients were CT-confirmed with GO in a median of approximately six months. Most of the expanded thyroid clonotypes with a frequency above 0.001 were also detected in blood, and it was suggested that the thyroid immune response may be reflected by blood repertoires. No statistical method was used to set the sample size in advance, and the investigators knew which group each participant was assigned to. The 13-signature model separated ophthalmopathy from stable hyperthyroidism with about 86% sensitivity and less than 83% specificity in cross-validation, and 80%/75% in the test set.

V is shortened by 0 bases, J by 3 bases, and the region joining them spans 12 bases. In the germline V gene, CDR1 corresponds to ENHRY and CDR2 to SYGVKD. The CDR3 starts with the cysteine, ends with the phenylalanine, and has 15 residues. Only the CDR3 DNA is retained, 45 bases long and in frame from the first base. In the case of this clonotype: Its target antigen remains unknown. Base qualities are missing; no much larger clone stands one base away.

Ophthalmopathy patients had moderately to severely active disease, Clinical Activity Score of at least 3, NOSPECS grade of at least 4, and disease duration under 3 months. Patients were excluded if they had other autoimmune diseases, uncontrolled infections, pregnancy or lactation. Diagnosis was based on clinical symptoms, serum thyroxine, TRAb, thyroid ultrasound and orbital computed tomography. Using Ficoll-Paque density gradient centrifugation, PBMCs were isolated from approximately 11 ml of fresh peripheral blood. Total RNA was extracted with Trizol reagent and quality-checked on an Agilent 2100 Bioanalyzer.

The source is an adult man with Graves' ophthalmopathy. The chain couples TRBV10-3 to TRBJ2-7, with no reliable assignment of the D segment. Sample: peripheral blood. The CDR3 here reads CAISESEVEIYEQYF. At the DNA level, the sequence is TGTGCCATCAGTGAGTCCGAAGTGGAGATCTACGAGCAGTACTTC.